This T cell receptor beta chain was documented in a study of T cell responses to AZD1222 COVID-19 vaccine. Study-wide results and limits: Repertoire sampling happened only post peak T cell response. Clonal diversity was possibly underestimated, and the donors were mostly white British, with more females. Baseline serostatus was positive in only a handful of AZD1222 recipients. Following two doses of AZD1222, Spike-specific TCR breadth and depth rose.

Details on this clone: Its antigen remains unidentified.

Data came from immunoSEQ multiplex PCR; TCRdb stores just in-frame clones and leaves some out. The table has fewer than 200,000 clones, approximately 90% seen once; the top ten hold 1.5% to 2%. Trimming cost V 5 bases and J 8 bases, with 10 bases left between them. CDR3 size: 11 residues. From germline, CDR1 is SGDLS and CDR2 YYNGEE. This sequence joins TRBV9 and TRBJ1-2; D unclear. This sequence originates from an adult who received the AZD1222 COVID-19 vaccine. The specimen comprised peripheral blood, sampled 28 days after the second AZD1222 dose. CDR3 sequence reads: CASRRSGGYTF. As DNA, the CDR3 is TGTGCCAGCAGGCGATCAGGCGGCTACACCTTC.